One sample yielded the 29 T cell receptor beta chains listed below, sequenced in a study of blood T cell repertoires in COVID-19. The repertoire was sequenced with immunoSEQ multiplex PCR; TCRdb's copy has only in-frame clones and lacks some. Of some 40,000 clones detected, 82% appear once; the ten largest clones hold around 15%. The source material was peripheral blood. The receptors here all came from a human donor in a cohort sampled during active COVID-19.

The chain recombines TRBV6-5 with TRBJ2-7; 10 nucleotides agree with TRBD2. Germline CDR1 is MNHEY and CDR2 is SVGAGI. The CDR3 is 15 residues long. Trimming cost V 6 bases and J 2 bases; bases outside gene matches: 7. As DNA, the CDR3 is TGTGCCAGCAGCCGAGCGGGAGGGGAGACCTACGAGCAGTACTTC. Translated: CASSRAGGETYEQYF.

This chain links TRBV2 with TRBJ1-6; 8 bases align to TRBD1. The length of the CDR3 is 14 residues. CDR1 SNHLY and CDR2 FYNNEI come from the germline V gene. Unmatched junction bases numbered 8, after V lost 7 bases and J lost 9 bases. Written as DNA, the CDR3 is TGTGCCAGCACCAAGGACAGGGCGAGTTCACCCCTCCACTTT. This codes for CASTKDRASSPLHF.

This rearrangement joins TRBV7-9 to TRBJ2-7, with a weak D call TRBD2 (6 bases). Germline CDR1 and CDR2: SEHNR and FQNEAQ (reference sequence). The CDR3 is 15 residues long. V was clipped by 4 bases and J by 5 bases, with 18 bases between them. CDR3 DNA sequence: TGTGCCAGCAGCTCCGGACGAGGAGGGTTCCACGAGCAGTACTTC. Its protein is CASSSGRGGFHEQYF.

V and J are TRBV6-1 and TRBJ1-2; D not resolved. CDR1 is MNHNS and CDR2 is SASEGT in the germline V gene. The V end was cut by 2 bases, the J end by 8 bases, with 15 bases between. This CDR3 comprises 14 residues. CDR3 in DNA: TGTGCCAGCAGTGAACCAGCGGCGCCTGAAGGCTACACCTTC. Residues: CASSEPAAPEGYTF.

Sample share makes this clone medium-sized. The chain recombines TRBV6-6 with TRBJ1-2; 9 nucleotides agree with TRBD1. With V trimmed by 5 bases and J by 0 bases, 10 bases remained unmatched. There are 17 residues in the CDR3. In germline, CDR1 is MNHNY, CDR2 SVGAGI (reference sequence). The CDR3 nucleotides read TGTGCCAGCAGTCGACCGGGACAGGGAATAACTAACTATGGCTACACCTTC. Translated, it gives CASSRPGQGITNYGYTF.

The chain links TRBV4-1 to TRBJ2-6, with D uncertain. Germline V gene lookup returns CDR1 MGHRA and CDR2 YSYEKL. There are 16 residues in the CDR3. V lost 3 bases to trimming and J lost 1 base, with 10 bases between them. This chain's CDR3 is CASSQSLSSGANVLTF. In DNA, the CDR3 is TGCGCCAGCAGCCAGTCTTTATCTTCTGGGGCCAACGTCCTGACTTTC.

The chain couples TRBV6-2 or TRBV6-3 to TRBJ2-7; D ambiguous. Between the trimmed V and J ends, which lost 4 bases and 0 bases, there was a span of 7 bases. This CDR3 has 13 residues. Germline V gives CDR1 MNHEY, CDR2 SVGEGT. The DNA for the CDR3 is TGTGCCAGCAGTTCTAGAAGCTCCTACGAGCAGTACTTC. Protein: CASSSRSSYEQYF.

The chain couples TRBV11-3 to TRBJ2-1; TRBD1 matches 8 bases. The CDR3 has 14 residues. With V trimmed by 5 bases and J by 6 bases, 6 bases remained unmatched. Germline V gene data show CDR1 as SGHNT and CDR2 as YENEEA. CDR3 sequence reads: CASSRTGRANEQFF. For the CDR3, the DNA is TGTGCCAGCAGCCGGACAGGGCGGGCCAATGAGCAGTTCTTC. Full variable domain (missing parts from reference TRBV11-3 and TRBJ2-1): EAGVVQSPRYKIIEKKQPVAFWCNPISGHNTLYWYLQNLGQGPELLIRYENEEAVDDSQLPKDRFSAERLKGVDSTLKIQPAELGDSAVYLCASSRTGRANEQFFGPGTRLTVL.

V is TRBV11-3 and J is TRBJ1-1, with D uncertain. V was pared by 5 bases and J by 4 bases, with 11 bases between. Germline V gives CDR1 SGHNT, CDR2 YENEEA. The CDR3 sequence is 13 residues long. The CDR3 nucleotides read TGTGCCAGCAGCCGTACGGGAAGCACTGAAGCTTTCTTT. Amino acids: CASSRTGSTEAFF.

The chain couples TRBV7-2 to TRBJ2-7, with 9 bases that match TRBD1. The germline CDR1 and CDR2 sequences are SGHTA and FQGNSA. V trimming: 1 base; J trimming: 2 bases; junction bases outside the gene matches: 6. This CDR3 contains 16 residues. The DNA for the CDR3 is TGTGCCAGCAGCTTAGGAAGGACAGGGGACCCCTACGAGCAGTACTTC. Its translation: CASSLGRTGDPYEQYF.

This rearrangement joins TRBV7-9 to TRBJ2-5; 8 bases map to TRBD1. Germline assignment: CDR1 SEHNR and CDR2 FQNEAQ (reference sequence). The junction had 4 bases not matched to a gene; V was cut back by 2 bases and J by 2 bases. The CDR3 length is 15 residues. CDR3 in amino acids: CASSLSQGAQETQYF. The CDR3 DNA is TGTGCCAGCAGCTTAAGTCAGGGGGCACAAGAGACCCAGTACTTC.

V is TRBV3-1 (or the pseudogene TRBV3-2) and J is TRBJ2-1; no clear D. CDR1 and CDR2 (germline): LGHDT, YNNKEL (reference sequence). The CDR3 is made up of 13 amino acids. V was clipped by 1 base and J by 4 bases, with 5 bases between them. Here the CDR3 DNA reads TGTGCCAGCAGCCAAGTCGAGTACAATGAGCAGTTCTTC. Residues: CASSQVEYNEQFF.

The chain has TRBV9 and TRBJ2-1; 10 bases line up with TRBD2. Per the germline V gene, CDR1 is SGDLS and CDR2 is YYNGEE. V was pared by 4 bases and J by 7 bases, with 8 bases of the junction left unmatched. The CDR3 is 15 residues long. CDR3 sequence: CASSPLAGEGNEQFF. CDR3 DNA: TGTGCCAGCAGCCCCCTAGCGGGAGAGGGGAATGAGCAGTTCTTC.

This chain links TRBV4-1 with TRBJ1-1, with 9 bases identical to TRBD1. Per the germline V gene, CDR1 is MGHRA and CDR2 is YSYEKL. The CDR3 has 15 amino acids. The junction had 9 bases not matched to a gene; V was cut back by 4 bases and J by 6 bases. CDR3 nucleotide sequence: TGCGCCAGCAGCCGAACAGGGGGCAACGAGGCTGAAGCTTTCTTT. Amino acid sequence: CASSRTGGNEAEAFF.

The V gene is TRBV29-1, the J gene TRBJ1-1, with 12 bases matching TRBD1. The trim removed 6 bases at V and 10 bases at J, leaving 9 bases unmatched. The germline CDR1 and CDR2 sequences are SQVTM and ANQGSEA. This CDR3 spans 13 amino acids. The CDR3 region has the DNA TGCAGCGTGGCCGGGACAGGGGGCGGTGTAGCTTTCTTT. Translating it yields CSVAGTGGGVAFF.

The chain carries TRBV7-2 and TRBJ2-3; D ambiguous. CDR1 SGHTA and CDR2 FQGNSA come from the germline V gene. This CDR3 is 14 amino acids long. V lost 5 bases and J lost 0, with 9 bases in between. The CDR3 protein is CASSPLESTDTQYF. DNA for the CDR3: TGTGCCAGCAGCCCGCTGGAGAGCACAGATACGCAGTATTTT.

The chain has TRBV25-1 and TRBJ2-5; TRBD1 agrees at 7 bases. The V and J ends lost 2 bases and 4 bases, in that order; junction bases with no gene match: 10. The germline V gene has CDR1 MGHDK and CDR2 SYGVNS. CDR3 length: 16 amino acids. The CDR3 DNA sequence: TGTGCCAGCAGTGAAGAGGGACAGTCCTTAGCAGAGACCCAGTACTTC. It is translated as CASSEEGQSLAETQYF.

The chain employs TRBV10-3 and TRBJ2-2; TRBD1 matches 10 bases. The length of the CDR3 is 15 residues. With 2 bases clipped from V and 6 bases from J, the junction kept 3 bases outside the gene matches. Looked up from germline, CDR1 is ENHRY and CDR2 is SYGVKD. CDR3 amino acids: CAISEGTGDPGELFF. Written as DNA, the CDR3 is TGTGCCATCAGTGAGGGGACAGGGGACCCCGGGGAGCTGTTTTTT.

This sequence joins TRBV15 and TRBJ2-1, with 9 positions matching TRBD2. After removal of 1 base from V and 7 bases from J, the junction contained 8 bases not matched to a gene. CDR1 and CDR2 from the germline V gene are LNHNV and YYDKDF (reference sequence). This CDR3 spans 16 amino acids. CDR3 nucleotide sequence: TGTGCCACCAGCAGAGGCCCGGGACTAGCTAGGAATGAGCAGTTCTTC. This codes for CATSRGPGLARNEQFF. The full variable domain, rest sourced from reference TRBV15 and TRBJ2-1, is DAMVIQNPRYQVTQFGKPVTLSCSQTLNHNVMYWYQQKSSQAPKLLFHYYDKDFNNEADTPDNFQSRRPNTSFCFLDIRSPGLGDTAMYLCATSRGPGLARNEQFFGPGTRLTVL.

The rearrangement links TRBV7-9 to TRBJ2-3; 9 positions match TRBD2. The CDR3 loop spans 16 amino acids. With 5 bases clipped from V and 2 bases from J, the junction kept 8 bases outside the gene matches. Germline assignment: CDR1 SEHNR and CDR2 FQNEAQ (reference sequence). The CDR3 reads CASSQRLAEYTDTQYF. The CDR3 bases are TGTGCCAGCAGCCAGAGACTAGCGGAGTACACAGATACGCAGTATTTT.

The chain recombines TRBV7-6 with TRBJ1-5; the D gene is possibly TRBD1 (5 bases). V dropped 1 base and J dropped 2 bases, with 9 bases sitting between them. The germline V gene encodes CDR1 SGHVS and CDR2 FNYEAQ. CDR3 length: 15 amino acids. The CDR3 sequence: CASSLEGRGNQPQHF. The CDR3 coding sequence is TGTGCCAGCAGCTTAGAGGGCAGGGGCAATCAGCCCCAGCATTTT.

V usage is TRBV19 and J usage is TRBJ2-5; 14 nucleotides match TRBD2. Germline values: CDR1 LNHDA, CDR2 SQIVND (reference sequence). CDR3 length equals 16 residues. The trim removed 6 bases at V and 3 bases at J, leaving 6 bases unmatched. The CDR3 sequence: CASSPRLAGGKETQYF. The CDR3 bases are TGTGCCAGTAGCCCCAGACTAGCGGGAGGGAAAGAGACCCAGTACTTC.

The V call is TRBV6-2 or TRBV6-3, the J call TRBJ2-7, with 10 nucleotides matching TRBD2. Germline V gene lookup returns CDR1 MNHEY and CDR2 SVGEGT. Unmatched junction bases numbered 0, after V lost 2 bases and J lost 2 bases. The CDR3 length is 14 residues. In DNA form, the CDR3 reads TGTGCCAGCAGTTACCTAGCGGGGGCCTACGAGCAGTACTTC. It translates to CASSYLAGAYEQYF.

V and J are TRBV7-9 and TRBJ1-1; D is perhaps TRBD1 (5 bases). V lost 2 bases and J lost 3, with 16 bases in between. CDR3 length: 16 residues. CDR1 is SEHNR, CDR2 FQNEAQ, per germline (reference sequence). CDR3 nucleotides: TGTGCCAGCAGCTTATGGCAGGGCCAGTTCTACACTGAAGCTTTCTTT. Translation: CASSLWQGQFYTEAFF. The full variable domain, with the rest looked up from reference TRBV7-9 and TRBJ1-1, is DTGVSQNPRHKITKRGQNVTFRCDPISEHNRLYWYRQTLGQGPEFLTYFQNEAQLEKSRLLSDRFSAERPKGSFSTLEIQRTEQGDSAMYLCASSLWQGQFYTEAFFGQGTRLTVV.

The chain links TRBV2 to TRBJ2-5, with 9 bases lining up with TRBD1. CDR3 size: 16 residues. Germline V lookup: CDR1 SNHLY, CDR2 FYNNEI. V gave up 7 bases and J gave up 4 bases; unmatched junction bases: 13. The CDR3 DNA reads as TGTGCCAGCAACCTGGACAGGGGCGCTGGGGGAGAGACCCAGTACTTC. It codes for CASNLDRGAGGETQYF.

The gene calls are TRBV7-2 and TRBJ2-4; D gene unclear. Germline lookup yields CDR1 SGHTA and CDR2 FQGNSA. CDR3 size: 13 residues. The V end lost 0 bases, the J end lost 3 bases, and 3 bases lay between the germline ends. CDR3 coding DNA: TGTGCCAGCAGCTTAGCCAGCAAAAACATTCAGTACTTC. As protein: CASSLASKNIQYF.

This chain connects TRBV3-1 (or the pseudogene TRBV3-2) to TRBJ2-5, with D tentatively TRBD1 (6 bases). Germline CDR1 and CDR2: LGHDT and YNNKEL (reference sequence). Trimming stripped 0 bases from V and 4 bases from J, with 12 bases between. The CDR3 covers 15 residues. CDR3 nucleotide sequence: TGTGCCAGCAGCCAAGATGTGGACAGAGGAGAGACCCAGTACTTC. Translated, it gives CASSQDVDRGETQYF.

The genes are TRBV14 and TRBJ1-1; TRBD1 is a possible D gene (5 bases). Germline lookup yields CDR1 SGHDN and CDR2 FVKESK. Trimming pared 6 bases from V and 1 base from J, leaving 9 bases between. This CDR3 is 13 amino acids long. The CDR3: CASSHDRNTEAFF. The CDR3 nucleotides read TGTGCCAGCAGTCATGACAGGAACACTGAAGCTTTCTTT.

This chain links TRBV5-1 with TRBJ2-7; tentative D call: TRBD2 (5 bases). V shed 5 bases and J shed 3 bases, with 9 bases lying between them. This CDR3 is 12 amino acids long. The germline V gene has CDR1 SGHRS and CDR2 YFSETQ. The CDR3: CASSDEGYEQYF. CDR3 DNA: TGCGCCAGCAGTGACGAGGGCTACGAGCAGTACTTC.